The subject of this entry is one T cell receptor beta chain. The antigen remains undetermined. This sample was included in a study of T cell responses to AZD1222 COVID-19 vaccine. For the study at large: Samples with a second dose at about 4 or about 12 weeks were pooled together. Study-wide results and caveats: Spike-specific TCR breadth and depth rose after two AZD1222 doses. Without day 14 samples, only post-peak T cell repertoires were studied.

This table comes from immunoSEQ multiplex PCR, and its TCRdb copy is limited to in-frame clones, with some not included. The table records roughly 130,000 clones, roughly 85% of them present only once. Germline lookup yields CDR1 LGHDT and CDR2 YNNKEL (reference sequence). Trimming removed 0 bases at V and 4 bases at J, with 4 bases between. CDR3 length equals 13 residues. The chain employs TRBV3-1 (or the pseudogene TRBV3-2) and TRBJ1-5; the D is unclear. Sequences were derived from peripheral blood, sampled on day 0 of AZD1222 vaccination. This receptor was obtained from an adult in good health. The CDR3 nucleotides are TGTGCCAGCAGCCAAGATCTGAATCAGCCCCAGCATTTT. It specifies CASSQDLNQPQHF.